Presented here are 25 T cell receptor beta chains from one specimen sequenced in a study of T cells in Graves' hyperthyroidism and ophthalmopathy. TCR beta CDR3 regions were amplified from RNA transcripts. TCR CDR3 regions were first amplified by RT-PCR with HTBI primers. One entry per CDR3 protein results from TCRdb running MiXCR on the multiplex PCR reads. This sample has 480,000 or so distinct CDR3 sequences, with around 50% found just once. The sequencing input was peripheral blood or thyroid tissue (not recorded which). These receptors came from an adult woman with Graves' disease, either hyperthyroidism or ophthalmopathy (not recorded which).

This clonotype was observed many times. The CDR3 nucleotides are TGTGCCAGCAGCACCCGCCTCGGAACAGAACCGAACACTGAAGCTTTCTTT. Translating it yields CASSTRLGTEPNTEAFF. This chain uses TRBV7-8 with TRBJ1-1; D gene unclear. CDR1 is SGHVS and CDR2 is FQNEAQ in the germline V gene. The V end lost 5 bases, the J end lost 1 base, and 20 bases lay between the germline ends. The CDR3 runs to 17 residues.

In its sample, this clonotype was seen once. Here the CDR3 reads CASGWYSNQPQHF. CDR3 DNA: TGTGCCAGTGGGTGGTATAGCAATCAGCCCCAGCATTTT. The chain is built from TRBV19 and TRBJ1-5; D is unresolved. Between the trimmed V and J ends, which lost 8 bases and 0 bases, there was a span of 8 bases. Germline loops: CDR1 LNHDA, CDR2 SQIVND (reference sequence). The CDR3 has 13 amino acids.

This clonotype appeared many times. V is TRBV20-1 and J is TRBJ2-7; D unresolved. This CDR3 region has 13 residues. Trimming removed 6 bases from V and 1 base from J, with 13 bases in between. Germline V gene lookup returns CDR1 DFQATT and CDR2 SNEGSKA (reference sequence). The CDR3 DNA sequence: TGCAGTGCGTTGGCAGACATTTCCTACGAGCAGTACTTC. Encoded protein: CSALADISYEQYF.

Of note for this clonotype: Mismatch with germline at one junction end may stem from a read error. V gene TRBV25-1 combines with J gene TRBJ1-5; a weak D match, TRBD1 (5 bases). Germline lookup yields CDR1 MGHDK and CDR2 SYGVNS. The CDR3 length is 17 residues. CDR3 DNA sequence: TGTGCCAGCAGTGCTACGAGGGGTTTGGGGATTTTGGAGCCACAGCATTTT. It is translated as CASSATRGLGILEPQHF.

V is TRBV10-2 and J is TRBJ2-5; D is tentatively TRBD1 or TRBD2 (5 bases each). With 0 bases removed from V and 2 bases from J, the gap between germline ends came to 16 bases. Germline V gives CDR1 WSHSY, CDR2 SAAADI. The CDR3 covers 17 residues. The DNA of the CDR3 is TGCGCCAGCAGTGAGTCGAGAGCAGGGACGGCTCAAGAGACCCAGTACTTC. This gives the protein CASSESRAGTAQETQYF.

About this clonotype itself: A read error may be the cause here, since a much bigger clone is one base away. This sequence joins TRBV2 and TRBJ2-5, with D perhaps TRBD1 (6 bases). There are 14 residues in the CDR3. The germline gives CDR1 SNHLY, CDR2 FYNNEI. Deletions cut 8 bases from V and 5 bases from J, with 18 bases between. This chain's CDR3 is CASCWDTSGETQYF. CDR3 nucleotides: TGTGCCAGCTGCTGGGACACGAGTGGGGAGACCCAGTACTTC.

This chain uses TRBV7-4 with TRBJ1-3; TRBD1 is a possible D gene (5 bases). Trimming stripped 4 bases from V and 4 bases from J, with 17 bases between. Germline assignment: CDR1 SGHVT and CDR2 SQSDAQ. There are 16 residues in the CDR3. This CDR3 reads CASSSQTQGDGNTIYF. The CDR3 DNA reads as TGTGCCAGCAGCTCGCAAACTCAGGGAGACGGAAACACCATATATTTT. The full variable domain, completed using reference TRBV7-4 and TRBJ1-3, is GAGVSQSPRYKVAKRGRDVALRCDSISGHVTLYWYRQTLGQGSEVLTYSQSDAQRDKSGRPSGRFSAERPERSVSTLKIQRTEQGDSAVYLCASSSQTQGDGNTIYFGEGSWLTVV.

About this clonotype: This sequence may be a read error, since a much larger clone differs from it by one base. This rearrangement joins TRBV20-1 to TRBJ2-7, with D perhaps being TRBD1 or TRBD2 (5 bases each). The CDR3 covers 16 residues. The germline V gene has CDR1 DFQATT and CDR2 SNEGSKA (reference sequence). CDR3 DNA sequence: TGCAGTGCTAGAGATGCGGGCAGGGCCCACTCCTACCAGCAGTACTTC. Protein sequence: CSARDAGRAHSYQQYF.

V usage is TRBV7-8 and J usage is TRBJ1-2; D not certain. CDR3 length equals 15 residues. The V and J ends lost 1 base and 0 bases respectively, with 9 bases between them. Germline V lookup: CDR1 SGHVS, CDR2 FQNEAQ. CDR3 nucleotide sequence: TGTGCCAGCAGCTTAGATATAGGGCCTAACTATGGCTACACCTTC. Protein sequence: CASSLDIGPNYGYTF.

This clonotype came up many times. This rearrangement joins TRBV10-3 to TRBJ1-3, with 10 bases fitting TRBD1. V lost 11 bases and J lost 4; bases outside the gene matches: 23. CDR3 length equals 19 residues. Germline values: CDR1 ENHRY, CDR2 SYGVKD. The CDR3 DNA reads as TGTGCCTCCTATCCGGGACAGGGGACTAAGGGCCCGACGGGAAACACCATATATTTT. This codes for CASYPGQGTKGPTGNTIYF.

Worth noting for this clonotype: At one end, the junction sequence differs from germline, possibly due to a read error. The chain links TRBV24-1 to TRBJ2-2, with TRBD2 as a possible D gene (5 bases). CDR3 length equals 17 residues. Germline values: CDR1 KGHDR, CDR2 SFDVKD. Here the CDR3 reads CASSTSPTSLDTEELFF. CDR3 nucleotide sequence: TGTGCCAGCAGCACGTCCCCCACTAGTCTCGACACCGAGGAGCTGTTTTTT.

The CDR3: CSVDGGRTGELFF. CDR3 nucleotide sequence: TGCAGCGTTGACGGCGGGAGGACTGGGGAGCTGTTTTTT. The V gene is TRBV29-1, the J gene TRBJ2-2, with TRBD2 matching 8 bases. Germline V gene data show CDR1 as SQVTM and CDR2 as ANQGSEA. The CDR3 is 13 residues long. V shed 3 bases, J shed 8 bases, and the junction held 5 bases outside the gene matches.

The V and J genes are TRBV7-9 and TRBJ2-7; 10 nucleotides line up with TRBD2. CDR1 is SEHNR and CDR2 is FQNEAQ in the germline V gene (reference sequence). The CDR3 length is 15 residues. The V segment lost 0 bases and the J segment 9 bases; nucleotides outside the gene matches: 8. This chain's CDR3 is CASSLALAGADTQYF. The CDR3 DNA reads as TGTGCCAGCAGCTTAGCCCTAGCGGGAGCAGATACGCAGTACTTC.

This chain joins TRBV24-1 and TRBJ2-5, with 7 bases lining up with TRBD2. Looked up from germline, CDR1 is KGHDR and CDR2 is SFDVKD. Trimming at V came to 5 bases and at J to 5 bases, leaving 13 bases not matched to a gene. The CDR3 consists of 16 residues. The CDR3 sequence is CATSANGLVGSETQYF. The CDR3 DNA reads TGTGCCACCAGTGCTAACGGACTAGTGGGGTCGGAGACCCAGTACTTC.

This chain joins TRBV10-3 and TRBJ1-1; TRBD1 matches at 10 bases. V shed 4 bases, J shed 3 bases, and the junction held 5 bases outside the gene matches. The CDR3 totals 15 residues. Germline V gives CDR1 ENHRY, CDR2 SYGVKD. The CDR3 here is CAISGQGAGDTEAFF. CDR3 DNA: TGTGCCATCAGTGGACAGGGGGCCGGGGACACTGAAGCTTTCTTT.

The rearrangement joins TRBV6-6 to TRBJ2-5; D may be TRBD2 (5 bases). This CDR3 has 12 amino acids. The V end was cut by 10 bases, the J end by 7 bases, with 16 bases between. Per germline, CDR1 MNHNY and CDR2 SVGAGI (reference sequence). The CDR3 bases are TGTGCCACCAGAATCGATGGAGGGACCCAGTACTTC. It translates to CATRIDGGTQYF.

Concerning this clonotype: Germline and junction disagree at one end, which may indicate a read error. This rearrangement joins TRBV7-2 to TRBJ1-1; perhaps TRBD1 as D (5 bases). Germline V gene lookup returns CDR1 SGHTA and CDR2 FQGNSA. The CDR3 length is 15 residues. CDR3: CASSLAGRVDTGAFF. The CDR3 DNA reads as TGTGCCAGCAGCTTGGCCGGCAGGGTGGACACTGGAGCTTTCTTT.

The chain employs TRBV7-8 and TRBJ1-2; D is unclear. V dropped 11 bases and J dropped 8 bases, with 21 bases sitting between them. Per germline, CDR1 SGHVS and CDR2 FQNEAQ. The CDR3 has 13 residues. CDR3 in amino acids: CAWSTTGGEGYTF. The CDR3, as DNA: TGTGCCTGGAGTACCACCGGCGGAGAAGGCTACACCTTC.

This chain uses TRBV6-2 or TRBV6-3 with TRBJ2-7, with TRBD2 matching 9 bases. With V trimmed by 2 bases and J by 0 bases, 8 bases remained unmatched. The germline V gene has CDR1 MNHEY and CDR2 SVGEGT. The CDR3 length is 17 residues. In nucleotides, the CDR3 is TGTGCCAGCAGTTACGGGGCTAGCGGGGATAGCTCCTACGAGCAGTACTTC. Its translation is CASSYGASGDSSYEQYF.

The chain employs TRBV11-2 and TRBJ2-7, with 8 nucleotides matching TRBD1. Germline assignment: CDR1 SGHAT and CDR2 FQNNGV. The ends lost 4 bases at V and 3 bases at J; junction bases unmatched: 8. This CDR3 comprises 15 residues. The CDR3 coding sequence is TGTGCCAGCAGCTCCTACGGGACAGGAAACTACGAGCAGTACTTC. Translating it yields CASSSYGTGNYEQYF.

The V gene is TRBV2, the J gene TRBJ2-5; the D is unclear. CDR3 size: 12 residues. Trimming left V 7 bases short and J 9 bases short, with 15 bases between. From germline, CDR1 is SNHLY and CDR2 FYNNEI. The CDR3 spells CASNRINQPQYF. The CDR3 region has the DNA TGTGCCAGCAATCGGATCAATCAGCCCCAGTACTTC.

This clonotype has just a few counts. This rearrangement joins TRBV7-9 to TRBJ1-2, with D perhaps TRBD1 (6 bases). This CDR3 region has 14 residues. V gave up 5 bases and J gave up 8 bases, with 18 bases separating them. Germline V gene sequence: CDR1 SEHNR, CDR2 FQNEAQ (reference sequence). In DNA form, the CDR3 reads TGTGCCAGCAGCCCAAGGCAGGGGAGGGACGGCTACACCTTC. Translating gives CASSPRQGRDGYTF.

This CDR3 reads CSAREGAGQPQHF. CDR3 DNA sequence: TGCAGTGCTAGAGAGGGGGCGGGCCAGCCCCAGCATTTT. J is TRBJ1-5 and V is TRBV20-1, with D maybe TRBD1 (6 bases). The CDR3 has 13 amino acids. Germline V gene sequence: CDR1 DFQATT, CDR2 SNEGSKA (reference sequence). Trimming removed 0 bases at V and 7 bases at J, with 10 bases between.

The chain employs TRBV2 and TRBJ1-4; D is uncertain. Looked up from germline, CDR1 is SNHLY and CDR2 is FYNNEI. V lost 8 bases, J lost 11 bases, and 9 bases lay in between. This CDR3 is 10 amino acids long. The DNA for the CDR3 is TGTGCCAGCCTGGTAGGGAAACTGTTTTTT. It codes for CASLVGKLFF.

Many counts were recorded for this clonotype. The J gene is TRBJ1-2, the V gene TRBV11-2; D call uncertain. In germline, CDR1 is SGHAT, CDR2 FQNNGV. The ends were cut back, 3 bases at V and 3 bases at J, with 11 bases in the middle. The length of the CDR3 is 14 residues. The CDR3 DNA reads as TGTGCCAGCAGCTTTGTGTCGGCTTACTATGGCTACACCTTC. Translating it yields CASSFVSAYYGYTF.